A selection of T cell receptor beta chains follows, all from one sample in a study of OX40 agonist ivuxolimab in advanced cancers. Data came from immunoSEQ multiplex PCR; TCRdb stores just in-frame clones and leaves some out. Of roughly 100,000 clones listed, about 86% are singletons. The starting material was CD4+ or CD8+ T cells sorted from blood, obtained in a trial of the OX40 agonist ivuxolimab. These receptors originate from an adult with an advanced solid tumor such as melanoma, head and neck, liver or kidney cancer. Each CDR3 is given with its conserved first and last residue. Fields, in order: J gene, D gene, V gene, clone size, CDR3 protein, CDR3 DNA. D genes are given only for firm matches. Size is omitted from some rows. Given values are once, few, many or a class for expanded clones.

J: TRBJ2-1; D: TRBD1; V: TRBV7-3; size: NA; CDR3: CASSLTGQGGDEQFF; DNA: TGTGCCAGCAGCTTAACAGGACAGGGTGGTGATGAGCAGTTCTTC
J: TRBJ2-2; D: TRBD2; V: TRBV11-2; size: NA; CDR3: CASSQRLAGTSGELFF; DNA: TGTGCCAGCAGCCAGCGACTAGCGGGGACTTCCGGGGAGCTGTTTTTT
J: TRBJ2-5; D: NA; V: TRBV5-4; size: NA; CDR3: CASSRQGGGQETQYF; DNA: TGTGCCAGCAGCCGCCAGGGAGGGGGACAAGAGACCCAGTACTTC
J: TRBJ2-3; D: TRBD1; V: TRBV7-7; size: NA; CDR3: CASSPTGAADTQYF; DNA: TGTGCCAGCAGCCCCACAGGGGCGGCGGATACGCAGTATTTT
J: TRBJ2-7; D: NA; V: TRBV15; size: NA; CDR3: CATSGVGEQYF; DNA: TGTGCCACCAGCGGAGTGGGCGAGCAGTACTTC
J: TRBJ1-4; D: TRBD1; V: TRBV25-1; size: few; CDR3: CASMAGGASNEKLFF; DNA: TGTGCCAGCATGGCAGGGGGCGCGTCTAATGAAAAACTGTTTTTT
J: TRBJ2-1; D: TRBD2; V: TRBV10-3; size: NA; CDR3: CAISERLAGGPNEQFF; DNA: TGTGCCATCAGTGAGCGACTAGCGGGGGGGCCGAATGAGCAGTTCTTC
J: TRBJ1-4; D: NA; V: TRBV10-1; size: few; CDR3: CASSSGSTNEKLFF; DNA: TGCGCCAGCAGTTCAGGATCAACTAATGAAAAACTGTTTTTT
J: TRBJ2-3; D: TRBD2; V: TRBV14; size: once; CDR3: CASSQGLAASTDTQYF; DNA: TGTGCCAGCAGCCAAGGACTAGCGGCTAGCACAGATACGCAGTATTTT
J: TRBJ1-1; D: TRBD1; V: TRBV6-1; size: once; CDR3: CASRRTGEGTEAFF; DNA: TGTGCCAGCAGAAGAACAGGGGAGGGAACTGAAGCTTTCTTT
J: TRBJ2-7; D: NA; V: TRBV5-1; size: once; CDR3: CASSREGKPYEQYF; DNA: TGCGCCAGCAGCCGTGAAGGAAAGCCTTACGAGCAGTACTTC
J: TRBJ1-2; D: NA; V: TRBV21-1; size: NA; CDR3: CASSKVFVGDLWGYTF; DNA: TGTGCCAGCAGCAAAGTATTTGTGGGGGACCTCTGGGGCTACACCTTC
J: TRBJ1-2; D: NA; V: TRBV6-5; size: NA; CDR3: CASSGEVFYGYTF; DNA: TGTGCCAGCAGTGGGGAGGTGTTCTATGGCTACACCTTC
J: TRBJ1-2; D: NA; V: TRBV5-6; size: NA; CDR3: CASSNTGHGGYTF; DNA: TGTGCCAGCAGCAACACCGGGCACGGCGGCTACACCTTC
J: TRBJ2-7; D: TRBD2; V: TRBV28; size: NA; CDR3: CASSSDSGRFIYEQYF; DNA: TGTGCCAGCAGTTCGGATAGCGGGAGGTTTATCTACGAGCAGTACTTC
J: TRBJ1-5; D: NA; V: TRBV6-6; size: few; CDR3: CASSSNNQPQHF; DNA: TGTGCCAGCAGTTCGAACAATCAGCCCCAGCATTTT